This T cell receptor beta chain was obtained from a study of OX40 agonist ivuxolimab in advanced cancers. Sequencing was performed with immunoSEQ multiplex PCR; in TCRdb, only in-frame clones are kept and a portion is missing. The table shows tens of thousands of clones, with roughly 82% occurring only once. Blood specimens came from baseline, cycle 4 day 1, and cycle 7 day 1. General study points: CD4+ and CD8+ blood T cells expanded clonally by week 6 at 0.1 to 3.0 mg/kg.

To note about this clone: Its antigen is currently unknown.

The sequence was collected from an adult with an advanced solid tumor such as melanoma, head and neck, liver or kidney cancer. Sample: CD4+ or CD8+ T cells sorted from blood, taken in a trial of the OX40 agonist ivuxolimab.

DNA of the CDR3: TGCGCCAGCAGCCAAGGGGGGAGTACAGATACGCAGTATTTT. It translates to CASSQGGSTDTQYF. The chain links TRBV4-1 to TRBJ2-3; the D gene could be TRBD1 or TRBD2 (5 bases each). This CDR3 comprises 14 residues. Between the trimmed V and J ends, which lost 1 base and 3 bases, there was a span of 8 bases. The germline V gene has CDR1 MGHRA and CDR2 YSYEKL.